These 12 T cell receptor beta chains were all obtained from the same sample, sequenced in a study of tumour-infiltrating T cells in Burkitt lymphoma. Some clones are missing from TCRdb's copy, which holds only in-frame ones; the method was immunoSEQ multiplex PCR. This sample has several thousand clones, with 9.5% to 13% found just once. The sequencing input was tumor tissue. These receptors came from a human donor with diffuse large B-cell lymphoma.

The chain has TRBV20-1 and TRBJ1-3; D is ambiguous. Per the germline V gene, CDR1 is DFQATT and CDR2 is SNEGSKA (reference sequence). V lost 3 bases and J lost 8, with 8 bases in between. There are 11 residues in the CDR3. The CDR3 DNA reads TGCAGTGCTAGGATCGGGGACACCATATATTTT. This sequence encodes CSARIGDTIYF.

This clone occurred a few times. J is TRBJ2-1 and V is TRBV11-3, with no clear D. The germline V gene has CDR1 SGHNT and CDR2 YENEEA. Trimming removed 3 bases from V and 8 bases from J, with 8 bases in between. This CDR3 is built from 12 residues. CDR3 sequence reads: CASSFGTDEQFF. The CDR3 DNA is TGTGCCAGCAGCTTCGGTACTGATGAGCAGTTCTTC.

V is TRBV29-1 and J is TRBJ2-2; D gene unclear. The germline V gene has CDR1 SQVTM and CDR2 ANQGSEA. The CDR3 runs 13 residues. The V and J ends lost 6 bases and 1 base respectively, with 9 bases between them. The CDR3, as DNA: TGCAGCGTGGCCCAGAGGAACACCGGGGAGCTGTTTTTT. It codes for CSVAQRNTGELFF.

This sequence joins TRBV2 and TRBJ2-5, with TRBD1 identical over 8 bases. This CDR3 has 15 residues. The trim removed 6 bases at V and 4 bases at J, leaving 10 bases unmatched. Germline V gene data show CDR1 as SNHLY and CDR2 as FYNNEI. The DNA for the CDR3 is TGTGCCAGCAGGGATGCGGACAGGGTAGGAGAGACCCAGTACTTC. Protein: CASRDADRVGETQYF.

The chain joins TRBV6-5 to TRBJ2-2; D may be TRBD2 (5 bases). CDR1 MNHEY and CDR2 SVGAGI come from the germline V gene. V was pared by 4 bases and J by 7 bases, with 7 bases between. The CDR3 spans 12 residues. The CDR3, as DNA: TGTGCCAGCAGTTTCCGGGGCGGGGAGCTGTTTTTT. Residues: CASSFRGGELFF.

V usage is TRBV5-1 and J usage is TRBJ1-1; D unresolved. The CDR3 spans 16 residues. Trimming removed 0 bases from V and 0 bases from J, with 12 bases in between. From germline, CDR1 is SGHRS and CDR2 YFSETQ. In nucleotides, the CDR3 is TGCGCCAGCAGCTTGGTCAGACAAGATATGAACACTGAAGCTTTCTTT. This codes for CASSLVRQDMNTEAFF.

The J gene is TRBJ2-5, the V gene TRBV5-6; the D gene is possibly TRBD2 (5 bases). This CDR3 has 14 amino acids. Germline V gene sequence: CDR1 SGHDT, CDR2 YYEEEE. V shed 1 base and J shed 5 bases, with 12 bases lying between them. CDR3 sequence reads: CASSLLPGEETQYF. CDR3 nucleotide sequence: TGTGCCAGCAGCTTGTTGCCCGGGGAGGAGACCCAGTACTTC.

This clone was counted between two and nine times. J is TRBJ2-5 and V is TRBV4-3; D gene uncertain. The CDR3 runs to 13 residues. The ends were cut back, 8 bases at V and 2 bases at J, with 12 bases in the middle. Germline assignment: CDR1 LGHNA and CDR2 YSLEER. The CDR3 sequence is CASVSEIQETQYF. The CDR3 DNA sequence: TGCGCCAGCGTGAGCGAGATACAAGAGACCCAGTACTTC.

This sequence joins TRBV7-6 and TRBJ1-2; 10 bases map to TRBD1. CDR3 length equals 13 residues. Per the germline V gene, CDR1 is SGHVS and CDR2 is FNYEAQ. The V gene end was trimmed by 5 bases and the J gene end by 7 bases; junction bases not matched to a gene: 4. The CDR3 bases are TGTGCCAGCAGCAAGGGACAGGGGTTTGGCTACACCTTC. This gives the protein CASSKGQGFGYTF.

V is TRBV7-2 and J is TRBJ2-3, with D perhaps being TRBD1 or TRBD2 (5 bases each). This CDR3 is 13 amino acids long. Trimming removed 1 base at V and 3 bases at J, with 5 bases between. Germline V gene lookup returns CDR1 SGHTA and CDR2 FQGNSA. CDR3 in amino acids: CASSLGGTDTQYF. The CDR3 DNA reads as TGTGCCAGCAGCTTAGGGGGGACAGATACGCAGTATTTT.

The chain joins TRBV19 to TRBJ1-5; D ambiguous. Trimming took 3 bases from V and 0 from J, leaving 12 bases between them. This CDR3 contains 16 residues. Germline assignment: CDR1 LNHDA and CDR2 SQIVND (reference sequence). The CDR3 bases are TGTGCCAGTAGTATGGACTCTGGGAATAGCAATCAGCCCCAGCATTTT. This translates into CASSMDSGNSNQPQHF.

This clone turned up a few times. This chain uses TRBV5-1 with TRBJ1-2; 7 bases agree with TRBD1. The germline CDR1 and CDR2 sequences are SGHRS and YFSETQ. With 4 bases clipped from V and 2 bases from J, the junction kept 14 bases outside the gene matches. This CDR3 is 17 amino acids long. This CDR3 reads CASSGRDRPTGNYGYTF. The DNA for the CDR3 is TGCGCCAGCAGCGGCCGGGACAGACCGACTGGGAACTATGGCTACACCTTC.